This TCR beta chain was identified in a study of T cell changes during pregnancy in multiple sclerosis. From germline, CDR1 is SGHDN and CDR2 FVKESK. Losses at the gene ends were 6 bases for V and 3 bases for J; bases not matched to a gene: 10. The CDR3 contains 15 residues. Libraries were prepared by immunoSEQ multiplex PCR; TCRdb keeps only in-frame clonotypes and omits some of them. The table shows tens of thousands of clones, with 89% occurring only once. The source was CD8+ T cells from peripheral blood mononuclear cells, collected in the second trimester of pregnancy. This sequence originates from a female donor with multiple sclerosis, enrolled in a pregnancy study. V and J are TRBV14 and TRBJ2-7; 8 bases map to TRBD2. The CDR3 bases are TGTGCCAGCAGTCTTCCGGGACTAGGAATCTACGAGCAGTACTTC. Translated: CASSLPGLGIYEQYF.